One T cell receptor beta chain is described in this entry. Its matching antigen is unknown. The sample belongs to a study of CD4 T cells in relation to SARS-CoV-2 and coronaviruses. Repertoires were generated with immunoSEQ multiplex PCR, while TCRdb's copy carries only in-frame clones and drops some. The sample shows about 19,000 clones, around three quarters of them seen only once. The CDR3 covers 15 residues. V trimming: 2 bases; J trimming: 5 bases; junction bases outside the gene matches: 8. Germline V gene lookup returns CDR1 MNHNS and CDR2 SASEGT. CD4+ T cells from unexposed donors were obtained before the COVID-19 pandemic (2011-2018). Isolation of CD4+ T cells took place after around 11 days in culture.

The receptor's source is a human donor in good health. Material: CD4+ T cells from PBMCs, cultured in vitro. V and J are TRBV6-1 and TRBJ2-5, with 7 positions matching TRBD1. Here the CDR3 reads CASSEISEGAETQYF. DNA of the CDR3: TGTGCCAGCAGTGAAATTTCAGAGGGGGCCGAGACCCAGTACTTC.